This T cell receptor beta chain is from a study of blood T cell repertoires in COVID-19. The authors' processing: Amplified reference gene primers provided the basis for estimating nucleated cell counts. Measured with immunoSEQ multiplex PCR; TCRdb has only the in-frame clones, and not every one. V and J calls and clone size are those listed in that table; D and trimming were worked out from the DNA. The sample consists of approximately 120,000 clones, about four fifths of them appearing once. Trimming shortened V by 3 bases and J by 9 bases, and 16 bases separated the two germline ends. Germline assignment: CDR1 SGDLS and CDR2 YYNGEE. The CDR3 consists of 14 residues.

V usage is TRBV9 and J usage is TRBJ2-1, with D maybe TRBD2 (6 bases). This TCR was sampled from an older man with acute or convalescent COVID-19. The sequenced sample was peripheral blood. As DNA, the CDR3 is TGTGCCAGCAGCGCCTCGCGGGGCAGAACTGAGCAGTTCTTC. Amino acid sequence: CASSASRGRTEQFF.